Each of the 19 T cell receptor beta chains below was sequenced from the same sample in a study of blood T cells in healthy people across ages. Alongside a J-beta primer mix, a sample-barcoded 5' primer served in a second PCR lasting about 6 to 12 cycles. Via MiXCR, TCRdb re-called the 5' RACE reads, giving one row per CDR3 protein. The repertoire has 1.2 million to 1.5 million distinct CDR3 sequences, 35% to 45% of them found once; the top ten carry 7% to 9%. Sequencing was performed on blood. The source is a woman aged 18-29 years in good health.

This chain joins TRBV24-1 and TRBJ2-5; tentative D call: TRBD1 (5 bases). The CDR3 length is 16 residues. V was cut by 5 bases and J by 11 bases, with 26 bases left in between. Germline V lookup: CDR1 KGHDR, CDR2 SFDVKD. As DNA, the CDR3 is TGTGCCACCAGTGGCGGTAGGGGTGGGATTTACAATGAGCAGTACTTC. This gives the protein CATSGGRGGIYNEQYF.

A few counts support this clonotype. The chain has TRBV10-3 and TRBJ2-1; D gene ambiguous. Germline CDR1 ENHRY, CDR2 SYGVKD. This CDR3 has 13 residues. V dropped 0 bases and J dropped 3 bases, with 3 bases sitting between them. CDR3 bases: TGTGCCATCAGTGAGTCATACTACAATGAGCAGTTCTTC. Protein product: CAISESYYNEQFF.

V usage is TRBV30 and J usage is TRBJ2-7; weak D call: TRBD2 (5 bases). The end of the DNA is better explained by TRBJ2-5, so the J call may be wrong. The germline V gene has CDR1 GTSNPN and CDR2 SVGIG (reference sequence). The CDR3 runs 14 residues. The DNA of the CDR3 is TGTGCCTGGAGTTTAACTACGGGACAAGAGACCCAGTACTTC. It translates to CAWSLTTGQETQYF.

In this sample, this clonotype turned up once. The rearrangement joins TRBV12-3 or TRBV12-4 to TRBJ2-5, with TRBD2 matching over 10 bases. The V gene end was trimmed by 5 bases and the J gene end by 3 bases; junction bases not matched to a gene: 9. The CDR3 extends over 16 amino acids. CDR3 sequence reads: CASSLELGTSEETQYF. The DNA of the CDR3 is TGTGCCAGCAGTCTAGAACTTGGGACTAGCGAAGAGACCCAGTACTTC.

The rearrangement uses TRBV11-2 and TRBJ2-5, with D perhaps TRBD1 or TRBD2 (5 bases each). The end of the DNA aligns better with TRBJ2-7, so the J call may be wrong. Looked up from germline, CDR1 is SGHAT and CDR2 is FQNNGV. The CDR3 is 16 amino acids. DNA for the CDR3: TGTGCCAGCAGCTTCGCTGCCGGGACGGGATTGTACGAGCAGTACTTC. Encoded protein: CASSFAAGTGLYEQYF.

This clonotype has only one observation. The genes are TRBV20-1 and TRBJ1-4; D is unclear. The CDR3 is 16 residues long. Germline-derived CDR1 and CDR2 are DFQATT and SNEGSKA (reference sequence). Trimming took 3 bases from V and 3 from J, leaving 17 bases between them. The CDR3 sequence: CSARERGRSANEKLFF. CDR3 bases: TGCAGTGCTAGGGAACGAGGGAGGTCGGCTAATGAAAAACTGTTTTTT.

V usage is TRBV30 and J usage is TRBJ2-7; TRBD2 is a possible D gene (5 bases). The CDR3 spans 12 residues. Germline CDR1 is GTSNPN and CDR2 is SVGIG (reference sequence). Between the trimmed V and J ends, which lost 3 bases and 5 bases, there was a span of 11 bases. CDR3 nucleotides: TGTGCCTGGAGGGTACCCGGGGACGAGCAGTACTTC. Translated, it gives CAWRVPGDEQYF. Filled out from reference TRBV30 and TRBJ2-7, the complete variable domain reads SQTIHQWPATLVQPVGSPLSLECTVEGTSNPNLYWYRQAAGRGLQLLFYSVGIGQISSEVPQNLSASRPQDRQFILSSKKLLLSDSGFYLCAWRVPGDEQYFGPGTRLTVT.

This clonotype was counted once. V and J are TRBV19 and TRBJ1-5; D might be TRBD1 (5 bases). The V end was cut by 5 bases, the J end by 3 bases, with 11 bases between. Germline CDR1 LNHDA, CDR2 SQIVND (reference sequence). The CDR3 loop spans 14 amino acids. CDR3 coding DNA: TGTGCCAGTAGTCCCCGGGACCTCAATCAGCCCCAGCATTTT. It specifies CASSPRDLNQPQHF.

The chain is built from TRBV2 and TRBJ2-7; D remains unclear. CDR3 size: 13 residues. Trimming stripped 6 bases from V and 0 bases from J, with 9 bases between. Germline CDR1 and CDR2: SNHLY and FYNNEI. The CDR3 is CASRPPSSYEQYF. CDR3 nucleotide sequence: TGTGCCAGCAGGCCGCCCAGCTCCTACGAGCAGTACTTC.

This clonotype has a handful of counts. The chain joins TRBV6-6 to TRBJ2-5; 9 positions match TRBD2. The CDR3 runs to 14 residues. Germline CDR1 reads MNHNY; CDR2 reads SVGAGI (reference sequence). V shed 8 bases and J 1 base; nucleotides not matched to a gene: 5. This CDR3 reads CASGGSGSQETQYF. The DNA for the CDR3 is TGTGCCAGCGGAGGTAGCGGGAGCCAAGAGACCCAGTACTTC.

The chain carries TRBV5-1 and TRBJ2-1; D is uncertain. The CDR3 has 16 amino acids. CDR1 is SGHRS, CDR2 YFSETQ, per germline. Trimming pared 3 bases from V and 0 bases from J, leaving 13 bases between. In nucleotides, the CDR3 is TGCGCCAGCAGCTCAGTAGGTGGCAGCTCCTACAATGAGCAGTTCTTC. This sequence encodes CASSSVGGSSYNEQFF. The full variable domain, its missing parts supplied by reference TRBV5-1 and TRBJ2-1, is KAGVTQTPRYLIKTRGQQVTLSCSPISGHRSVSWYQQTPGQGLQFLFEYFSETQRNKGNFPGRFSGRQFSNSRSEMNVSTLELGDSALYLCASSSVGGSSYNEQFFGPGTRLTVL.

The V call is TRBV28, the J call TRBJ2-3; D gene ambiguous. Germline assignment: CDR1 MDHEN and CDR2 SYDVKM. The ends were cut back, 3 bases at V and 4 bases at J, with 17 bases in the middle. CDR3 size: 16 residues. CDR3 DNA sequence: TGTGCCAGCAGTTTTTCGCTGGGCCCTGTATCAGATACGCAGTATTTT. Its protein product is CASSFSLGPVSDTQYF.

The chain is built from TRBV5-6 and TRBJ1-2; D unclear. The germline V and J ends were trimmed by 6 bases and 8 bases, with 14 bases remaining between them. The CDR3 extends over 12 amino acids. Germline V lookup: CDR1 SGHDT, CDR2 YYEEEE. The CDR3 spells CASTGLEGGYTF. For the CDR3, the DNA is TGTGCCAGCACCGGATTAGAGGGAGGCTACACCTTC.

The rearrangement links TRBV27 to TRBJ1-5; TRBD1 aligns across 10 bases. Germline lookup yields CDR1 MNHEY and CDR2 SMNVEV (reference sequence). CDR3 length: 15 amino acids. Trimming removed 2 bases from V and 8 bases from J; junction bases left unmatched: 6. The CDR3 protein is CASSLGQGVGKPQHF. The CDR3 DNA is TGTGCCAGCAGTTTAGGACAGGGGGTTGGTAAGCCCCAGCATTTT.

The CDR3 region has the DNA TGTGCCAGCAGCACCCGGGACTTACTCAACACCGGGGAGCTGTTTTTT. This translates into CASSTRDLLNTGELFF. The rearrangement joins TRBV9 to TRBJ2-2, with a possible D match to TRBD2 (6 bases). The CDR3 is made up of 16 amino acids. Germline V CDR1 and CDR2: SGDLS, YYNGEE. Trimming stripped 4 bases from V and 2 bases from J, with 15 bases between.

The genes are TRBV20-1 and TRBJ1-3; D remains ambiguous. Trimming took 6 bases from V and 0 from J, leaving 9 bases between them. CDR1 is DFQATT, CDR2 SNEGSKA, per germline (reference sequence). CDR3 length: 13 amino acids. CDR3 coding DNA: TGCAGTGCCTTCAAAAGCTCTGGAAACACCATATATTTT. As protein: CSAFKSSGNTIYF.

Comment on this clonotype: The junction departs from the called germline gene at one end, perhaps through a read error. The chain recombines TRBV3-1 with TRBJ2-5; possibly TRBD2 for D (7 bases). Judging by the DNA end, TRBJ2-7 fits better; the J call may be wrong. The CDR3 contains 16 residues. CDR1 and CDR2 from the germline V gene are LGHDT and YNNKEL (reference sequence). The CDR3 coding sequence is TGTGCCGGCAGCCAAGATCTGGGGGGGCTAGCCTACGAGCAGTACTTC. Translation gives CAGSQDLGGLAYEQYF.

The chain is built from TRBV6-5 and TRBJ2-7; D tentatively reads TRBD1 or TRBD2 (5 bases each). V was shortened by 2 bases and J by 3 bases, with 11 bases between the two germline ends. Germline CDR1 reads MNHEY; CDR2 reads SVGAGI. The CDR3 totals 14 residues. CDR3 loop: CASSYGTAHYEQYF. CDR3 bases: TGTGCCAGCAGTTACGGGACCGCTCACTACGAGCAGTACTTC.

The rearrangement uses TRBV6-5 and TRBJ2-3, with a possible D match to TRBD2 (6 bases). Germline V gives CDR1 MNHEY, CDR2 SVGAGI. The CDR3 totals 15 residues. V was shortened by 5 bases and J by 2 bases, with 14 bases between the two germline ends. As DNA, the CDR3 is TGTGCCAGCAGTACCGGGGGAAGTCTCACAGATACGCAGTATTTT. Its translation is CASSTGGSLTDTQYF.